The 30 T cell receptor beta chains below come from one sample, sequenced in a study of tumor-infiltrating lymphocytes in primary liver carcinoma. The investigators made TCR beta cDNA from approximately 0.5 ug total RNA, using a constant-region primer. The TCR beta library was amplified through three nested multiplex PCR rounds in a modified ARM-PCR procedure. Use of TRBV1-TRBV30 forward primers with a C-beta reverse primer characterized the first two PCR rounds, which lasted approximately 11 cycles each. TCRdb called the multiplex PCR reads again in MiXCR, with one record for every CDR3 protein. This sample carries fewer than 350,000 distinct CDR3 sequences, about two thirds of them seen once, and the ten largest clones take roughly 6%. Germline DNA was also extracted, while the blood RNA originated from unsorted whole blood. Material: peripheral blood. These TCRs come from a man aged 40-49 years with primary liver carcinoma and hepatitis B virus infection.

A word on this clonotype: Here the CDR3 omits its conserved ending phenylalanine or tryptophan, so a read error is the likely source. As DNA, the CDR3 is TGTACCAGCAGCGGCACCGGGACAGGAGCTTTCCTT. Protein sequence: CTSSGTGTGAFL. The V call is TRBV11-2, the J call TRBJ1-1, with 8 bases aligning to TRBD1. This CDR3 has 12 amino acids. CDR1 is SGHAT and CDR2 is FQNNGV in the germline V gene.

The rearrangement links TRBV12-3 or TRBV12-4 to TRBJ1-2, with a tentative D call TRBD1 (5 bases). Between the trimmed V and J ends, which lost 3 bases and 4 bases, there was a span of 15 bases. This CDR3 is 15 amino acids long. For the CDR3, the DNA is TGTGCCAGCAGTTTTGGGACGACAGCCCTCTATGGCTACACCTTC. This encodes CASSFGTTALYGYTF.

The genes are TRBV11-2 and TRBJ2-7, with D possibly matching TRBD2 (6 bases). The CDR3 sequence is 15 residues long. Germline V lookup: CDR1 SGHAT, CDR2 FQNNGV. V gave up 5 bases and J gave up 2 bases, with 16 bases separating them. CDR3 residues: CASSLQAGSAYEQYF. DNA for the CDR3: TGTGCCAGCAGCCTCCAGGCGGGGTCCGCCTACGAGCAGTACTTC.

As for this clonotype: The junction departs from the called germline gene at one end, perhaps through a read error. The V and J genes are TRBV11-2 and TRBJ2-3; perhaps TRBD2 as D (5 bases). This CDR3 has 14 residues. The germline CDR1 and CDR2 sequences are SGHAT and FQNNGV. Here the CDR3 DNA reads TGCGCCAGCAGCTTAGCGACTACCCCAGATATGCAGTATTTT. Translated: CASSLATTPDMQYF. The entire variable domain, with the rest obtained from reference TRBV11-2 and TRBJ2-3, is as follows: EAGVAQSPRYKIIEKRQSVAFWCNPISGHATLYWYQQILGQGPKLLIQFQNNGVVDDSQLPKDRFSAERLKGVDSTLKIQPAKLEDSAVYLCASSLATTPDMQYFGPGTRLTVL.

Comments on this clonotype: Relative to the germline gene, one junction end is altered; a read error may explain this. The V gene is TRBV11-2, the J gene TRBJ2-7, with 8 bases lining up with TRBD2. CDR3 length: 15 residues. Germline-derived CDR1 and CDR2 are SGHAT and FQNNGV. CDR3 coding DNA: TGTGTCAGCAGCACCACCAGCGGGAGTGGGTACGAGCAGTACTTC. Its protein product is CVSSTTSGSGYEQYF.

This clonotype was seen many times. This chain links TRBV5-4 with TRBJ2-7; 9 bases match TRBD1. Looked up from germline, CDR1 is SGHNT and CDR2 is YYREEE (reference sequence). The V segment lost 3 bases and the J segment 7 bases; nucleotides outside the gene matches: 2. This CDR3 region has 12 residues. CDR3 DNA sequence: TGTGCCAGCAGCTCGGGACAGGGAGAGCAGTACTTC. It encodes CASSSGQGEQYF.

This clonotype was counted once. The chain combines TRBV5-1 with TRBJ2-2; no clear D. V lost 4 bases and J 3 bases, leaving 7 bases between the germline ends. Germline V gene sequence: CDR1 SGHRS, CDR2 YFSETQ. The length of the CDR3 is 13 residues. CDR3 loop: CASSQVDTGELFF. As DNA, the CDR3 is TGCGCCAGCAGCCAAGTCGACACCGGGGAGCTGTTTTTT.

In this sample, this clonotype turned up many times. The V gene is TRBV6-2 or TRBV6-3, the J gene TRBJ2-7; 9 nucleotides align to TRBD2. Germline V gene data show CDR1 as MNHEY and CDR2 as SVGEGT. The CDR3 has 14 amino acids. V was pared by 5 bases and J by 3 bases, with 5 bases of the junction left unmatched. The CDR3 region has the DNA TGTGCCAGCAGTATAGGGACTAGCAGCTACGAGCAGTACTTC. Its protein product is CASSIGTSSYEQYF.

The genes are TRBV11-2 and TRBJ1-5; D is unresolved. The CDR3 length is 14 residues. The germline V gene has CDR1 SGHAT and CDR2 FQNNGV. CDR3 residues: CGSSPGVGNQPQHF. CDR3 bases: TGTGGAAGCAGCCCTGGGGTTGGCAATCAGCCCCAGCATTTT. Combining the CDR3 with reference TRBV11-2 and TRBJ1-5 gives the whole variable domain EAGVAQSPRYKIIEKRQSVAFWCNPISGHATLYWYQQILGQGPKLLIQFQNNGVVDDSQLPKDRFSAERLKGVDSTLKIQPAKLEDSAVYLCGSSPGVGNQPQHFGDGTRLSIL.

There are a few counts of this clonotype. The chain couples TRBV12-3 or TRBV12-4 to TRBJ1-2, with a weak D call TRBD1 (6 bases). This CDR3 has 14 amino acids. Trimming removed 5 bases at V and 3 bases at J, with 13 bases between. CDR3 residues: CASSPAGQYYGYTF. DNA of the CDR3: TGTGCCAGCAGTCCGGCTGGACAGTACTATGGCTACACCTTC.

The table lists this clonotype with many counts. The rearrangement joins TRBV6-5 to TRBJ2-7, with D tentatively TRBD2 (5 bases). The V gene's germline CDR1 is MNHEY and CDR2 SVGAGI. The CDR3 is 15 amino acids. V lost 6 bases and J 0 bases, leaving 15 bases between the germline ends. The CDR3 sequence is CASSAGGMASYEQYF. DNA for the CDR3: TGTGCCAGCAGCGCGGGTGGGATGGCCTCCTACGAGCAGTACTTC.

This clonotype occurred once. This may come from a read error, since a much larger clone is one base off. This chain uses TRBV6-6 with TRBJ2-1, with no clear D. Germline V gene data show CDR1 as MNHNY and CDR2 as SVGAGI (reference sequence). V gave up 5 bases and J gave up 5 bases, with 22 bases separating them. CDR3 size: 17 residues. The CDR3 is CASSNLVPSPPDNEQFF. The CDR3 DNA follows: TGTGCCAGCAGTAATTTGGTCCCGAGTCCTCCTGACAATGAGCAGTTCTTC.

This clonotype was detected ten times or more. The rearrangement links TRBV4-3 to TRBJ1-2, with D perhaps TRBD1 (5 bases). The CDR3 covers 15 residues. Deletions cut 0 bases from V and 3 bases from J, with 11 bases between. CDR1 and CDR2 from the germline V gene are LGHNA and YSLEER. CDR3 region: CASSQDRQGYYGYTF. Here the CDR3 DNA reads TGCGCCAGCAGCCAAGATCGGCAGGGTTACTATGGCTACACCTTC.

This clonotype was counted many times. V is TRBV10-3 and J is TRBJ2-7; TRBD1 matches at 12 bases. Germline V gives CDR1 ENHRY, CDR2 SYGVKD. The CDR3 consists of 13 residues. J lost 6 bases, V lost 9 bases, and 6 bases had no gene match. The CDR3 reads CAMGQGAPGEQYF. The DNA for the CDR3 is TGTGCCATGGGACAGGGGGCGCCCGGCGAGCAGTACTTC.

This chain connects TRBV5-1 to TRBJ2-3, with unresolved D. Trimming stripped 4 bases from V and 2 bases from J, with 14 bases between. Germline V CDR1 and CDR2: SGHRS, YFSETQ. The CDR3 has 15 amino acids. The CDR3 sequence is CASSRSGKPTDTQYF. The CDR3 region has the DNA TGCGCCAGCAGCCGGTCCGGAAAGCCCACAGATACGCAGTATTTT. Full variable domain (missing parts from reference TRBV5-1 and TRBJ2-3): KAGVTQTPRYLIKTRGQQVTLSCSPISGHRSVSWYQQTPGQGLQFLFEYFSETQRNKGNFPGRFSGRQFSNSRSEMNVSTLELGDSALYLCASSRSGKPTDTQYFGPGTRLTVL.

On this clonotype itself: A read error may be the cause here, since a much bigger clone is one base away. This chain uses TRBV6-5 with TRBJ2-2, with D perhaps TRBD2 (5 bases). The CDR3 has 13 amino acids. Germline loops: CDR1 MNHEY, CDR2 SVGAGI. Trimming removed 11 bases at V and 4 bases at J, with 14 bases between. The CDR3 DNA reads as TGTGCCGGCACCCGGGATCTCACCGGGGAGCTGTTTTTT. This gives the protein CAGTRDLTGELFF.

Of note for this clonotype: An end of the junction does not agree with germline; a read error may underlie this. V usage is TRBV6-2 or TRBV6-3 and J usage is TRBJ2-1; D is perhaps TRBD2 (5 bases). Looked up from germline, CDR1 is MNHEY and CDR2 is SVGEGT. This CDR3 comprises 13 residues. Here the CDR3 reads CASRKDSNNVQFF. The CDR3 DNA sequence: TGTGCCAGCAGGAAGGACTCAAACAATGTGCAGTTCTTC.

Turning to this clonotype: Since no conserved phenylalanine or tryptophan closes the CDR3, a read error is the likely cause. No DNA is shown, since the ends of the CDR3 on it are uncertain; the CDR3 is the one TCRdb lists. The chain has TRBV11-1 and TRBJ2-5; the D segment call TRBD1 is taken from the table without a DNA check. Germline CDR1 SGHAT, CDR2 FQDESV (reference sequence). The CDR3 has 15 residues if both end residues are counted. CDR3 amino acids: CASSLDQGRQETKYY.

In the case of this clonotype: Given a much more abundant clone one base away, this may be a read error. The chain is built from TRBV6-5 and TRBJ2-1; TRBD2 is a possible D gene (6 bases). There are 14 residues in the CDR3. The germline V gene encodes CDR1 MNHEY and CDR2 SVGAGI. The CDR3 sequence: CTSSYSGVGREQFF. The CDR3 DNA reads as TGTACCAGCAGTTACTCGGGAGTTGGACGTGAGCAGTTCTTC.

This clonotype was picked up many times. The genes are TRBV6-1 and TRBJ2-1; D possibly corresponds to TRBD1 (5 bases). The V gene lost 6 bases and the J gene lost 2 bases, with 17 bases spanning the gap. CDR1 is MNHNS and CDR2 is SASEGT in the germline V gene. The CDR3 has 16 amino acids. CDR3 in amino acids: CASSVATDTPYNEQFF. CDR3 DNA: TGTGCCAGCAGCGTAGCAACGGACACACCCTACAATGAGCAGTTCTTC.

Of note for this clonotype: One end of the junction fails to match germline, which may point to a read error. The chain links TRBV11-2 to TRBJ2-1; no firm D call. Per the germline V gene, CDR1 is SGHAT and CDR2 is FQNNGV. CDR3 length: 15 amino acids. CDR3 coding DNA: TGTGCCAGCAGCTTGGAAGGTCCTTCCTACGATGAGCAGTTCTTC. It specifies CASSLEGPSYDEQFF.

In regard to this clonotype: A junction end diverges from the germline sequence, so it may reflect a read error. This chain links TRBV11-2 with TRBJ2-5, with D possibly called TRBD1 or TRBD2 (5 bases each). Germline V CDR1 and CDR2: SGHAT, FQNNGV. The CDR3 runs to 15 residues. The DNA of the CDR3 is TGTGCCGGCAGCTTAGCCGGCCCGGGGCTGAGGACCCAGTACTTC. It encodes CAGSLAGPGLRTQYF.

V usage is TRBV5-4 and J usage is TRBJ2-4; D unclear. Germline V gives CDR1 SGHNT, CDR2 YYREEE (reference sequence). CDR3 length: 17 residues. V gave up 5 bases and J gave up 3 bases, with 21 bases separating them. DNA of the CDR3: TGTGCCAGCAGTTCCGGCCGGAACATCCTTGACAAAAACATTCAGTACTTC. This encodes CASSSGRNILDKNIQYF. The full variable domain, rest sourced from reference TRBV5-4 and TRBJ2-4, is ETGVTQSPTHLIKTRGQQVTLRCSSQSGHNTVSWYQQALGQGPQFIFQYYREEENGRGNFPPRFSGLQFPNYSSELNVNALELDDSALYLCASSSGRNILDKNIQYFGAGTRLSVL.

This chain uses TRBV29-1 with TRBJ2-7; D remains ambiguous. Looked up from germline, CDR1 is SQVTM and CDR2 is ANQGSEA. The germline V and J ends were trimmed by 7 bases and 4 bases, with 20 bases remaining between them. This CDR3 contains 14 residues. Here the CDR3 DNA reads TGCAGCGGGTCCGTATCGGGTCTTACGTACGAGCAGTACTTC. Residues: CSGSVSGLTYEQYF.

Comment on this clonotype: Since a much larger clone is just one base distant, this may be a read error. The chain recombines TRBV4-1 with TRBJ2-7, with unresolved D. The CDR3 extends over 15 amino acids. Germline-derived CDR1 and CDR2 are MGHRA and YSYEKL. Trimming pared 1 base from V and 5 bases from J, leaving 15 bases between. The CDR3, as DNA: TGCGCCAGCAGCCAAGCCTCCGTAAGGATGAACGAGCAGTACTTC. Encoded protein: CASSQASVRMNEQYF.

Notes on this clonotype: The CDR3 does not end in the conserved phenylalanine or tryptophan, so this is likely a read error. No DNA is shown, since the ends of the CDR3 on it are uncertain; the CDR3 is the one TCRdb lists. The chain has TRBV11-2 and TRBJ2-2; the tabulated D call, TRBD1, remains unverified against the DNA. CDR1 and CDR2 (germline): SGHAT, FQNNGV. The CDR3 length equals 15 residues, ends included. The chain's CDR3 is CASSPDSLNTGELSL.

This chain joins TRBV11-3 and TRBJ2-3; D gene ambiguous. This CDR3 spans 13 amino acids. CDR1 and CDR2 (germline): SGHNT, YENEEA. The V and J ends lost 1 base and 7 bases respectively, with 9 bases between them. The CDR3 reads CASSLGLRYTQYF. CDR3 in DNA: TGTGCCAGCAGCTTAGGGTTGAGGTATACGCAGTATTTT.

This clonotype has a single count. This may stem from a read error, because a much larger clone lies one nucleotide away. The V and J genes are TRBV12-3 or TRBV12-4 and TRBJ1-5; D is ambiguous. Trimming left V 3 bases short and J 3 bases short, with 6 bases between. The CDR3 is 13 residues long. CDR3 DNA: TGTGCCAGCAGTTTGTCGAACAATCAGCCCCAGCATTTT. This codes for CASSLSNNQPQHF.

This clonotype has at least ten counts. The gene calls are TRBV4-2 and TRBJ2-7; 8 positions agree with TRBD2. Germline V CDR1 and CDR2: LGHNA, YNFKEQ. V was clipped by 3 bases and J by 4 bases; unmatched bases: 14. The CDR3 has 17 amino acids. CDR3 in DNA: TGTGCCAGCAGCCAGTCGGCAGGCGGGAGGACACGATACGAGCAGTACTTC. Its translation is CASSQSAGGRTRYEQYF.

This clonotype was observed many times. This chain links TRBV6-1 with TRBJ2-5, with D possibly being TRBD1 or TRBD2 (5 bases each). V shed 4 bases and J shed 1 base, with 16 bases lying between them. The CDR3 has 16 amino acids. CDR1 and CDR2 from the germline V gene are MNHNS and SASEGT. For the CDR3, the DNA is TGTGCCAGCAGTGTCTCCATGGGGCTAGCCCAAGAGACCCAGTACTTC. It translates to CASSVSMGLAQETQYF.